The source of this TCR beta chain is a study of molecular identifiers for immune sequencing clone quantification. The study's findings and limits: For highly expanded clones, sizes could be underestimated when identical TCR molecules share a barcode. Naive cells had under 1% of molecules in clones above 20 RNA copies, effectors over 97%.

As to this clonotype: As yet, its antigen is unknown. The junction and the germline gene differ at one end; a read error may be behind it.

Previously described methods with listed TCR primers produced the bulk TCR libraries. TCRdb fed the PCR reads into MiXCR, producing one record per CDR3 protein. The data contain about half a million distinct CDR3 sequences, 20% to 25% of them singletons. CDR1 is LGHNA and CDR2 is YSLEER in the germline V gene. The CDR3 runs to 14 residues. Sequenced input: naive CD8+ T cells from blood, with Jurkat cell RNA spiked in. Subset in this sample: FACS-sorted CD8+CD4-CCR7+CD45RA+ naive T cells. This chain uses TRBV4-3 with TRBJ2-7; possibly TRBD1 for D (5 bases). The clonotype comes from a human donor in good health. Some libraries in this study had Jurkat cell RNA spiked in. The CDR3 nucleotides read TGCGCCAGCAGCCAAGACCGGACAAGTAACGAGCGGTACTTC. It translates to CASSQDRTSNERYF.